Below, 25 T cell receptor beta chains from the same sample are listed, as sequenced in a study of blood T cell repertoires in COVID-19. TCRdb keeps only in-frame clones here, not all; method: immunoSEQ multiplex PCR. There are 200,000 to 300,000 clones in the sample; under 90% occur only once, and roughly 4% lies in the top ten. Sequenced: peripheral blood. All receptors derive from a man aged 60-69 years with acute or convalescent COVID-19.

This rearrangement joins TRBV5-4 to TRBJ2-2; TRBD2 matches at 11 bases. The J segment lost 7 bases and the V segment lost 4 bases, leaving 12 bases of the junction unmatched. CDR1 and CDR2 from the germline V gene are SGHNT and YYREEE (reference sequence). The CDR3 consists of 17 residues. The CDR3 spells CASSPWGLAVGGGELFF. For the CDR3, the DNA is TGTGCCAGCAGCCCGTGGGGACTAGCGGTAGGAGGCGGGGAGCTGTTTTTT.

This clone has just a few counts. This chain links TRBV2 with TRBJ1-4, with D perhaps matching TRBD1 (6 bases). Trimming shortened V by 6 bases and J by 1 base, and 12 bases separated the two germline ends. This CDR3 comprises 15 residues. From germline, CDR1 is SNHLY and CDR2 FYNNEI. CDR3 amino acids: CASSVQQGTNEKLFF. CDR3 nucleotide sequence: TGTGCCAGCAGCGTTCAACAGGGAACTAATGAAAAACTGTTTTTT.

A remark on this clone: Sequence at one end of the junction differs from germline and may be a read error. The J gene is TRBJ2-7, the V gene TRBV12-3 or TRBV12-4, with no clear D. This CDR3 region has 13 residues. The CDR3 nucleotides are TGTGCCAGCAGTATAGACTCCTCCCACGAGCAGTACTTC. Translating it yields CASSIDSSHEQYF.

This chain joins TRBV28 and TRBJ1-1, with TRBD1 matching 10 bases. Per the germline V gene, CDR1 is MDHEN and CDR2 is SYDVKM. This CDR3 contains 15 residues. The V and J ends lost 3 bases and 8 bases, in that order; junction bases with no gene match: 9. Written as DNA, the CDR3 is TGTGCCAGCAGTTTTGTCCGGACAGGGGGAAGAGAAGCTTTCTTT. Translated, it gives CASSFVRTGGREAFF.

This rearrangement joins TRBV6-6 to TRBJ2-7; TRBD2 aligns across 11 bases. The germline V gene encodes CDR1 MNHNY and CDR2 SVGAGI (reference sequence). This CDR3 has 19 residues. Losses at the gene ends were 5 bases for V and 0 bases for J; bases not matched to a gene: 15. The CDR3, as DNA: TGTGCCAGCAGTCCCGCGGCTAGCGGGAGGTCCACCTTCTCCTACGAGCAGTACTTC. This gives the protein CASSPAASGRSTFSYEQYF.

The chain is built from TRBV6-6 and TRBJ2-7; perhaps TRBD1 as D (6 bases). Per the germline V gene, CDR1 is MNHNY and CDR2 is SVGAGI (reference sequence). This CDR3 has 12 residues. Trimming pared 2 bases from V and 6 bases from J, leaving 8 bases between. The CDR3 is CASSYRGFEQYF. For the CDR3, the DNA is TGTGCCAGCAGTTACAGGGGGTTCGAGCAGTACTTC.

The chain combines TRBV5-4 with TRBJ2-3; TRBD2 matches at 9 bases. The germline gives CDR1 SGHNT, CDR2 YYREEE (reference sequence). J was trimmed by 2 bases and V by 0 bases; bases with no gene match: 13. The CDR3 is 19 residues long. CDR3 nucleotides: TGTGCCAGCAGCTTGGCTAGCGGGATCGCTCCAGCCGTCACAGATACGCAGTATTTT. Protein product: CASSLASGIAPAVTDTQYF.

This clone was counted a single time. The DNA for the CDR3 is TGTGCCAGCGCCAGGCGGGGACGCGCAGATACGCAGTATTTT. It codes for CASARRGRADTQYF. This chain uses TRBV6-5 with TRBJ2-3; a possible D gene is TRBD2 (6 bases). The CDR3 loop spans 14 amino acids. Trimming shortened V by 8 bases and J by 4 bases, and 16 bases separated the two germline ends. Looked up from germline, CDR1 is MNHEY and CDR2 is SVGAGI.

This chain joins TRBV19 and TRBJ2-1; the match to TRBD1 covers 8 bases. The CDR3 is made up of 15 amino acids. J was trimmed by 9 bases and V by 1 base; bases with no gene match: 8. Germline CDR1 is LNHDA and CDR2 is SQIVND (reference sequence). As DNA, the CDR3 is TGTGCCAGTAGTATAGGTGACCACACAGGGGGTGAGCAGTTCTTC. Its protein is CASSIGDHTGGEQFF.

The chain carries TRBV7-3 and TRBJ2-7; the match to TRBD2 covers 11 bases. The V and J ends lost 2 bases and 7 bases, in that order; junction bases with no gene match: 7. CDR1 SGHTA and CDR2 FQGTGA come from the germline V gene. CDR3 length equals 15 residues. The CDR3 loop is CASSLLAGGPNEQYF. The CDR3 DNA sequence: TGTGCCAGCAGCTTATTAGCGGGGGGGCCGAATGAGCAGTACTTC.

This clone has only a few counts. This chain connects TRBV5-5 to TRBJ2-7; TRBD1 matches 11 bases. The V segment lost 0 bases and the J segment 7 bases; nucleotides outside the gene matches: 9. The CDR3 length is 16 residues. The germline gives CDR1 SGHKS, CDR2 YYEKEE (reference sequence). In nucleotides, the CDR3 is TGTGCCAGCAGCTTGGGGATTGGACAGGGGGCGCATGAGCAGTACTTC. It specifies CASSLGIGQGAHEQYF. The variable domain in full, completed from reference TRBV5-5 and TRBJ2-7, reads DAGVTQSPTHLIKTRGQQVTLRCSPISGHKSVSWYQQVLGQGPQFIFQYYEKEERGRGNFPDRFSARQFPNYSSELNVNALLLGDSALYLCASSLGIGQGAHEQYFGPGTRLTVT.

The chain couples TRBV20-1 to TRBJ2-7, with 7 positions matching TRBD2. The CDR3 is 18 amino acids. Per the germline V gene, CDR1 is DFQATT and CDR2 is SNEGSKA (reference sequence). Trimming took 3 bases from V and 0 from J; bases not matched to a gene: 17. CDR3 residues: CSASEGPSTSASSYEQYF. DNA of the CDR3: TGCAGTGCTAGTGAGGGGCCCTCAACTAGCGCGAGCTCCTACGAGCAGTACTTC.

CDR3 loop: CASSFSGRAEEQYF. Here the CDR3 DNA reads TGTGCCAGCAGTTTTAGCGGGAGGGCGGAGGAGCAGTACTTC. The genes are TRBV27 and TRBJ2-7; 11 bases line up with TRBD2. In germline, CDR1 is MNHEY, CDR2 SMNVEV (reference sequence). This CDR3 is 14 amino acids long. Trimming took 3 bases from V and 7 from J; bases not matched to a gene: 5.

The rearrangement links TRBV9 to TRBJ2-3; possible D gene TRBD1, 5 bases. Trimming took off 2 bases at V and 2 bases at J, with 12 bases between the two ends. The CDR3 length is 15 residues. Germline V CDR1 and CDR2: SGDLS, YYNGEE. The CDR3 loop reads CASSVGAAPTDTQYF. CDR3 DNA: TGTGCCAGCAGCGTTGGGGCAGCACCCACAGATACGCAGTATTTT. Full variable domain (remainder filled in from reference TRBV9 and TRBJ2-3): DSGVTQTPKHLITATGQRVTLRCSPRSGDLSVYWYQQSLDQGLQFLIQYYNGEERAKGNILERFSAQQFPDLHSELNLSSLELGDSALYFCASSVGAAPTDTQYFGPGTRLTVL.

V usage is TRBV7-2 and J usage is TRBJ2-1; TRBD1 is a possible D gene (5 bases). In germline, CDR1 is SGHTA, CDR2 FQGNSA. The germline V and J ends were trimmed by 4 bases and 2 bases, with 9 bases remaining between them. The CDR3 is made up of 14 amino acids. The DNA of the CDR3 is TGTGCCAGCAGCTGGGGCAGAACCTACAATGAGCAGTTCTTC. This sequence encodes CASSWGRTYNEQFF.

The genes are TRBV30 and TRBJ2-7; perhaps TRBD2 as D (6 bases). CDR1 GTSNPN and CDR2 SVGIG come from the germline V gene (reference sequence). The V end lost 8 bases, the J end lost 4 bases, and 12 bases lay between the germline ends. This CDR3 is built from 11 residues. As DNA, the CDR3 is TGTGCCAGCAAACGGGGGTACGAGCAGTACTTC. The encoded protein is CASKRGYEQYF.

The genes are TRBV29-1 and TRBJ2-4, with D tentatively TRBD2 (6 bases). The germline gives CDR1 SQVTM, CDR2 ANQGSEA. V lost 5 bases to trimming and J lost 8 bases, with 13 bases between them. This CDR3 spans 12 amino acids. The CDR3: CSVPGGTDIQYF. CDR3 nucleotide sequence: TGCAGCGTTCCCGGGGGTACGGACATTCAGTACTTC.

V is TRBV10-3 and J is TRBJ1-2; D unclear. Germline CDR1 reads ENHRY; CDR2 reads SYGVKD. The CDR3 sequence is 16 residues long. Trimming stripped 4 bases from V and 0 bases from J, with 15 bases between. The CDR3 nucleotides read TGTGCCATCAGTGTAGAAGCCTCGCAGGCTAACTATGGCTACACCTTC. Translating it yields CAISVEASQANYGYTF.

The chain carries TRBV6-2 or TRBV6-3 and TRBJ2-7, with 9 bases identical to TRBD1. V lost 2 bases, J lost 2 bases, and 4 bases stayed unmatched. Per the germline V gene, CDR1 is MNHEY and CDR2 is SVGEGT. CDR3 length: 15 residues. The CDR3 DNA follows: TGTGCCAGCAGTTACCCGGGACAGGGCACCTACGAGCAGTACTTC. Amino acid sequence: CASSYPGQGTYEQYF.

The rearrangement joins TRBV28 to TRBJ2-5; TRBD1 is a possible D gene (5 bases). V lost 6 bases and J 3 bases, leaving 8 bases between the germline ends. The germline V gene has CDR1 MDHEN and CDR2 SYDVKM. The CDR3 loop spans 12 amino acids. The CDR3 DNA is TGTGCCAGCAGGGGGCTGGAAGAGACCCAGTACTTC. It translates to CASRGLEETQYF.

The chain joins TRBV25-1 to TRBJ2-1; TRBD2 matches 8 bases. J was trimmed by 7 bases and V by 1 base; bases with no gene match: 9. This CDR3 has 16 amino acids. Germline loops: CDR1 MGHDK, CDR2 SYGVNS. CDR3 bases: TGTGCCAGCAGTGAATCCTCGGGGGGGGCCAGGAATGAGCAGTTCTTC. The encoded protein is CASSESSGGARNEQFF.

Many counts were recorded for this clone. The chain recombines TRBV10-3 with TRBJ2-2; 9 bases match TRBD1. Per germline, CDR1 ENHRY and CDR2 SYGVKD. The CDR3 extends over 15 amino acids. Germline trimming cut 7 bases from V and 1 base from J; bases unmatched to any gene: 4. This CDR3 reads CAITGQGMNTGELFF. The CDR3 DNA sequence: TGTGCCATCACCGGACAGGGGATGAACACCGGGGAGCTGTTTTTT.

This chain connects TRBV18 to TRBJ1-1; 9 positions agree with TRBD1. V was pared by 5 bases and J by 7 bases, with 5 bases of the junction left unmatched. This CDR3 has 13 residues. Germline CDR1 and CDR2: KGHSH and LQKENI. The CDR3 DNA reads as TGTGCCAGCTCAGGACAGGGGTTGGGTGAAGCTTTCTTT. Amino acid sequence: CASSGQGLGEAFF.

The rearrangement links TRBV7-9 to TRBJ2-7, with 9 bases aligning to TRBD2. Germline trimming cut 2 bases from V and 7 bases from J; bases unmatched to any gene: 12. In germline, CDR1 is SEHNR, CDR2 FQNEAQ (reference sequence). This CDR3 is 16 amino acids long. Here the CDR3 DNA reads TGTGCCAGCAGCTTAAGGTCCGGCGGGAGGGCGGAAGAGCAGTACTTC. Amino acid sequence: CASSLRSGGRAEEQYF. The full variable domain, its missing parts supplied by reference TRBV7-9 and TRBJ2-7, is DTGVSQNPRHKITKRGQNVTFRCDPISEHNRLYWYRQTLGQGPEFLTYFQNEAQLEKSRLLSDRFSAERPKGSFSTLEIQRTEQGDSAMYLCASSLRSGGRAEEQYFGPGTRLTVT.

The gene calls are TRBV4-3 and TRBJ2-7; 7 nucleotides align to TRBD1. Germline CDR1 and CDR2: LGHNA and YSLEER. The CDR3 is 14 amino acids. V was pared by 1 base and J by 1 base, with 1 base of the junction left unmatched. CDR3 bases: TGCGCCAGCAGCCAAGGACAGGGATCCTACGAGCAGTACTTC. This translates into CASSQGQGSYEQYF.